Detailed here is one TCR beta chain. This specimen belongs to a study of blood T cell repertoires in COVID-19. TCRdb's table, derived via immunoSEQ multiplex PCR, lists solely in-frame clones and lacks some. The table has about 420,000 clones, roughly 90% seen once; the top ten hold 0.7% to 0.85%. Trimming took off 7 bases at V and 0 bases at J, with 12 bases between the two ends. This CDR3 spans 15 amino acids. CDR1 is SNHLY and CDR2 is FYNNEI in the germline V gene. Sequences were obtained from peripheral blood. The receptor was derived from a man in his late teens or twenties with COVID-19, enrolled during active disease. The rearrangement links TRBV2 to TRBJ2-2; D perhaps matches TRBD1 (5 bases). The CDR3 reads CASMKGLTNTGELFF. In DNA, the CDR3 is TGTGCCAGCATGAAGGGGCTAACGAACACCGGGGAGCTGTTTTTT.